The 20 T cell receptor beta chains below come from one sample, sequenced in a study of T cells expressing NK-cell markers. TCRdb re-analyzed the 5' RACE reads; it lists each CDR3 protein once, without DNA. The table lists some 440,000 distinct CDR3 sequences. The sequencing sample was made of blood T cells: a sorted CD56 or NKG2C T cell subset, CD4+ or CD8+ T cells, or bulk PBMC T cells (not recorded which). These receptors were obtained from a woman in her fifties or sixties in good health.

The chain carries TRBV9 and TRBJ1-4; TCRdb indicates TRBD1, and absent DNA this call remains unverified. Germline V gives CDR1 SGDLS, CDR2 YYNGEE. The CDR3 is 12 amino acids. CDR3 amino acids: CASGLGEEKLFF. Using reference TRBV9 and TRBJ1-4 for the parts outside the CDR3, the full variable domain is DSGVTQTPKHLITATGQRVTLRCSPRSGDLSVYWYQQSLDQGLQFLIQYYNGEERAKGNILERFSAQQFPDLHSELNLSSLELGDSALYFCASGLGEEKLFFGSGTQLSVL.

Here the CDR3 reads CASSPGPGEQYF. The chain is built from TRBV27 and TRBJ2-7; checking the TCRdb D call of TRBD2 is not possible without DNA. Germline CDR1 is MNHEY and CDR2 is SMNVEV (reference sequence). The CDR3 loop spans 12 amino acids.

CDR3 sequence: CASSLGEGMETQYF. This chain joins TRBV5-1 and TRBJ2-5. CDR1 SGHRS and CDR2 YFSETQ come from the germline V gene. CDR3 length: 14 amino acids.

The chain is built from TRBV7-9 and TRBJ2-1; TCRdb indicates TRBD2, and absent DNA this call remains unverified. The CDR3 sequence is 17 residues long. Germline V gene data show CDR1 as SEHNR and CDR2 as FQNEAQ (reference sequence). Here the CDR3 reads CASRASGRRQPDNEQFF.

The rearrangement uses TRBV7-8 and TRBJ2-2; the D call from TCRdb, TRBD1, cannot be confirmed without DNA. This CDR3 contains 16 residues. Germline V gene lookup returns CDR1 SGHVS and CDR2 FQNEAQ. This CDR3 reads CASSHRTVMNTGELFF.

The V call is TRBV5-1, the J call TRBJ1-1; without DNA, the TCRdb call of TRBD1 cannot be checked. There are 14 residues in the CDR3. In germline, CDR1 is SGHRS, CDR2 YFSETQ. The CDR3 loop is CASSLESGLAEAFF.

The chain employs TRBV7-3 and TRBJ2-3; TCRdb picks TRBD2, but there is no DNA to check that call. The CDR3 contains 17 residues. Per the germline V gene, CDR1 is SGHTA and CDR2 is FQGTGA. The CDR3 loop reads CASSFGLAGEWADTQYF.

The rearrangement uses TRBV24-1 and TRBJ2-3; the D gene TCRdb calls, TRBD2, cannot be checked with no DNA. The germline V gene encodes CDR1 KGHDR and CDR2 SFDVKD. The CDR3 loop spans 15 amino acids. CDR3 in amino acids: CATSDLSRELDTQYF.

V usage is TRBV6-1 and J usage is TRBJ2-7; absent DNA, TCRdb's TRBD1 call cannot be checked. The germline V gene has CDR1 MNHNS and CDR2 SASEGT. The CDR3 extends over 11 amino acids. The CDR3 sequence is CAATGGYEQYF.

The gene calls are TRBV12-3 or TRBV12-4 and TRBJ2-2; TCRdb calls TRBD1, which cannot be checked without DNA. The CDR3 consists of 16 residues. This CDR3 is CASSFDSGTGKRELFF.

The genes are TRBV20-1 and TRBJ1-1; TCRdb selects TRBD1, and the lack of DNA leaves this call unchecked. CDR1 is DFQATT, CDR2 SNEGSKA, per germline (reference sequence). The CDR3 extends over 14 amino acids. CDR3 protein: CSARGTGRGTEAFF.

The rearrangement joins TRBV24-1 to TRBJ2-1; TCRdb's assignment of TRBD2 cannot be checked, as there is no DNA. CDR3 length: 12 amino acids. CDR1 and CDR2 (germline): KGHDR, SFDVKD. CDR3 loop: CATGLAGNEQFF.

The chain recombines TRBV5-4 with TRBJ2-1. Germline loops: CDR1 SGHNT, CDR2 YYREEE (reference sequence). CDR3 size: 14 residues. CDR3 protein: CASSLLLPGNEQFF.

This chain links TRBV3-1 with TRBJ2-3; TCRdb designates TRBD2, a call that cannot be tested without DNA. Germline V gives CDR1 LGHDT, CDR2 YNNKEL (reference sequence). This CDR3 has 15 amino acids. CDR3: CASSILAGGSDTQYF.

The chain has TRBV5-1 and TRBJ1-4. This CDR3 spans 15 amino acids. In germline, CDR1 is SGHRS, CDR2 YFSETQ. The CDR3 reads CASSLSASTNEKLFF.

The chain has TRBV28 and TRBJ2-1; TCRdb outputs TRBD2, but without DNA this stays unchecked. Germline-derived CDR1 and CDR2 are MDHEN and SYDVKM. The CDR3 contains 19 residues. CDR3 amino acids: CASSPQWTSGTRSYNEQFF.

The CDR3 reads CASSPLGLNTDTQYF. The gene calls are TRBV4-2 and TRBJ2-3; TCRdb's D call of TRBD2 is untestable without DNA. This CDR3 contains 15 residues. Germline-derived CDR1 and CDR2 are LGHNA and YNFKEQ.

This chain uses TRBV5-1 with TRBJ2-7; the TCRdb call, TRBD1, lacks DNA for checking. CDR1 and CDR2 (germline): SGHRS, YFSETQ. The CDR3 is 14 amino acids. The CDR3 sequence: CASARGQLTYEQYF.

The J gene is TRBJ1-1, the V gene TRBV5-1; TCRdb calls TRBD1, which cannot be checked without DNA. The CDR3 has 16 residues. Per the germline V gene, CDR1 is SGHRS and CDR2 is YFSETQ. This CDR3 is CASSGGQGAWNTEAFF.

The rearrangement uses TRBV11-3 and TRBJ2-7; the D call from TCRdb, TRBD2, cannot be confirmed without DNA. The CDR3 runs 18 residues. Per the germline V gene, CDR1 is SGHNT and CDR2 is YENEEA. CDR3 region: CASSPNGTSGSFPYEQYF.